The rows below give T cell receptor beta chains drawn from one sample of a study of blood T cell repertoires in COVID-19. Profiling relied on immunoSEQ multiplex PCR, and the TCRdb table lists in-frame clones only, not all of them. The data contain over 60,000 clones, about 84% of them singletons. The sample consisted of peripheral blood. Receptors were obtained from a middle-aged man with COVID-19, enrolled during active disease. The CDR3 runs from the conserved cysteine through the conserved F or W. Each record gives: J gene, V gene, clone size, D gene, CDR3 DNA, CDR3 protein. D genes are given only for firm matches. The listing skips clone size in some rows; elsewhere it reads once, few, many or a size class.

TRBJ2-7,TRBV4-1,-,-,TGCGCCAGCCAGGGGAACTACGAGCAGTACTTC,CASQGNYEQYF
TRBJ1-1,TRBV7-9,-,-,TGTGCCAGCAGACCGGGGGTCTGGAACACTGAAGCTTTCTTT,CASRPGVWNTEAFF
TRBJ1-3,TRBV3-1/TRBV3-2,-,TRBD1,TGTGCCAGCAGCCAAGATGACAGGGCTGGAAACACCATATATTTT,CASSQDDRAGNTIYF
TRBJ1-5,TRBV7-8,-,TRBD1,TGTGCCAGCAGCCAGGACAGGGATGGTCAGCCCCAGCATTTT,CASSQDRDGQPQHF
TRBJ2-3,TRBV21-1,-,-,TGTGCCGGAACCCTGGGGGACAGGGGGCGCACAGACGATACGCAGTATTTT,CAGTLGDRGRTDDTQYF
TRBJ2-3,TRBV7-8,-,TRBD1,TGTGCCAGCAGCTCAACCGGGACAGGGGCCACAGATACGCAGTATTTT,CASSSTGTGATDTQYF
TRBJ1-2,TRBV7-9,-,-,TGTGCCAGCAGCTTAGCTGATGCGGGGGCGCGGGGCTACACCTTC,CASSLADAGARGYTF
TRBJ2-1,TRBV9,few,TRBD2,TGTGCCAGCAGCGTAGGTACTGTAGCGGGCAATGAGCAGTTCTTC,CASSVGTVAGNEQFF
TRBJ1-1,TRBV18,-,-,TGTGCCAGCTCACATTCGACAGGCATTAACACTGAAGCTTTCTTT,CASSHSTGINTEAFF
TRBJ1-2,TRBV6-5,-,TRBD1,TGTGCCAGCAACCCGGACAGGGGGCGTTATGGCTACACCTTC,CASNPDRGRYGYTF
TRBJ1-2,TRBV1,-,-,TGCACCAGCAGTAAGAAGTCCCCCCGAAGAGGATATGGCTACACCTTC,CTSSKKSPRRGYGYTF
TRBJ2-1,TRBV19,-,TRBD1,TGTGCCAGTAGTAGGGGACAGGGATCCTACAATGAGCAGTTCTTC,CASSRGQGSYNEQFF
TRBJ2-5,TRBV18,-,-,TGTGCCAGCTCCCCAGGGACTGGACAAGAGACCCAGTACTTC,CASSPGTGQETQYF
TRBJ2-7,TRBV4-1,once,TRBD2,TGCGCCAGCAGCCTCCCCAGCGGGGGGGCACATGAGCAGTACTTC,CASSLPSGGAHEQYF
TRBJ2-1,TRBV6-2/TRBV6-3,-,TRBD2,TGTGCCAGCAGTTACAGGCCTAGCGGGGCCCGACGGTCCTACAATGAGCAGTTCTTC,CASSYRPSGARRSYNEQFF
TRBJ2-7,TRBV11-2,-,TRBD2,TGTGCCAGCAGCACCACGACTAGCGGGGGGGACGAGCAGTACTTC,CASSTTTSGGDEQYF
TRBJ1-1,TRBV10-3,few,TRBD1,TGTGCCATCAGTGAGTCGGGACAGGGGTTGAACACTGAAGCTTTCTTT,CAISESGQGLNTEAFF
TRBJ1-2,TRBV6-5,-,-,TGTGCCAACAACGGGACTTTTTATGGCTACACCTTC,CANNGTFYGYTF
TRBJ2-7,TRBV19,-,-,TGTGCCAGTAGTTACCGGTACAGGAGCTCCTACGAGCAGTACTTC,CASSYRYRSSYEQYF
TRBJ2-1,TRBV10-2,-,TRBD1,TGCGCCAGCTCCGGGAGGGACAGGGGGCCAAAGGAGTTCTTC,CASSGRDRGPKEFF
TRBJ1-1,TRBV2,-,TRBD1,TGTGCCGGAAAAAAGGGGGCGCAAGCTTTAACTTTCTTT,CAGKKGAQALTFF
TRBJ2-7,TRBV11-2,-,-,TGTGCCAGCAGCACGTGGGACACCTCCTACGAGCAGTACTTC,CASSTWDTSYEQYF
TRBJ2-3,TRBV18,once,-,TGTGCCAGCTCACAAGGGGCTATCGCAGATACGCAGTATTTT,CASSQGAIADTQYF
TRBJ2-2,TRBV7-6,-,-,TGTGCCAGCAGCTTAGGGGGGGAGTACACCGGGGAGCTGTTTTTT,CASSLGGEYTGELFF
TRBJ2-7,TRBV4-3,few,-,TGCGCCAGCAGCCAAGCGCGGGCACCCTTCGCCGAGCAGTACTTC,CASSQARAPFAEQYF
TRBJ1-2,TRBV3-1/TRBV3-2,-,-,TGTGCCAGCAGCCAATCGGGGGGCAGTACAAGGGGAGGCTACACCTTC,CASSQSGGSTRGGYTF
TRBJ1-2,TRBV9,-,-,TGTGCCAGCAGCGTAGATGGAAGGGGCGGCTACACCTTC,CASSVDGRGGYTF
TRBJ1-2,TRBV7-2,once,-,TGTGCCAGCAGCCAAGGACAGAGCCTCTATGGCTACACCTTC,CASSQGQSLYGYTF
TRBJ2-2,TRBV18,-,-,TGTGCCAGCTCACCACCGGCAGGGCCGAAGGGCGCCGGGGAGCTGTTTTTT,CASSPPAGPKGAGELFF
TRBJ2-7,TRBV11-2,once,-,TGTGCCAGCAGCTCTGTTTCTACAGCCCGAGATTACGAGCAGTACTTC,CASSSVSTARDYEQYF
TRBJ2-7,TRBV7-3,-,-,TGTGCCAGCAGTCTAGGGGGCGGGGTCGAGCAGTACTTC,CASSLGGGVEQYF
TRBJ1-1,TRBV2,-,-,TGTGCCAGCAGGGCCTTAGCGGTCGGGAACACTGAAGCTTTCTTT,CASRALAVGNTEAFF
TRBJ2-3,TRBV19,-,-,TGTGCCAGTAAAGACGGCCAGGGGATGGATACGCAGTATTTT,CASKDGQGMDTQYF
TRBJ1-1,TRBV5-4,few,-,TGTGCCAGCAGCTTTCAGGGTAACACTGAAGCTTTCTTT,CASSFQGNTEAFF
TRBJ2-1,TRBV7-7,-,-,TGTGCTAGCAGCCTAGTCTTCGGGGGGCAATACAATGAGCAGTTCTTC,CASSLVFGGQYNEQFF
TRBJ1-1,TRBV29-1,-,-,TGCAGCGTTGCGAGTTATGGGAACACTGAAGCTTTCTTT,CSVASYGNTEAFF
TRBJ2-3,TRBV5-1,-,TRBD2,TGCGCCAGCAGCTTTTCCGCGGGGGACGGCACAGATACGCAGTATTTT,CASSFSAGDGTDTQYF
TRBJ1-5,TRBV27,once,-,TGTGCCAGCAGACCGGCCGGGATCGGAAATCAGCCCCAGCATTTT,CASRPAGIGNQPQHF
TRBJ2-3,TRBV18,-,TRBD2,TGTGCCAGCTCACCTAGCGGGGGGAGCACAGATACGCAGTATTTT,CASSPSGGSTDTQYF
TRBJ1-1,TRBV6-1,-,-,TGTGCCAGCAGTGACGAGGGAAGGAACACTGAAGCTTTCTTT,CASSDEGRNTEAFF
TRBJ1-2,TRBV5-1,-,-,TGCGCCAGCAGCTCCTTTCACTATGGCTACACCTTC,CASSSFHYGYTF
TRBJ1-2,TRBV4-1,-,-,TGCGCCAGCAGCCCCTACGGGGGTTACTATGGCTACACCTTC,CASSPYGGYYGYTF
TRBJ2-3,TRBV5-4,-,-,TGTGCCAGCAGCTTGATCTTCGCAGATACGCAGTATTTT,CASSLIFADTQYF
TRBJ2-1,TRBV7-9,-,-,TGTGCCAGCAGCTTAGTGGCTAGTCTCACCTACAATGAGCAGTTCTTC,CASSLVASLTYNEQFF
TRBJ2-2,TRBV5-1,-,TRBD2,TGCGCCAGCAGCGAGCCCCCTAGCGGGGGGTCCGGGGAGCTGTTTTTT,CASSEPPSGGSGELFF
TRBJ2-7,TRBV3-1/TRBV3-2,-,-,TGTGCCAGCAGCCAGGGAGCAGCCAACTACGAGCAGTACTTC,CASSQGAANYEQYF
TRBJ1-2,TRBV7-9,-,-,TGTGCCAGCAGCTTAGACGAGGATCTCTCTGGCTACACCTTC,CASSLDEDLSGYTF
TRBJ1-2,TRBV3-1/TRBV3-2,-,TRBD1,TGTGCCAGCAGCCCGATGACAGGGAACTATGGCTACACCTTC,CASSPMTGNYGYTF
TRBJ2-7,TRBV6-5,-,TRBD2,TGTGCCACCGTAGCGGGGTTTACCTACGAGCAGTACTTC,CATVAGFTYEQYF
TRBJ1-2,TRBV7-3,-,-,TGTGCCAGCAGCTCCTCCGGGGGAGGCTATGGCTACACCTTC,CASSSSGGGYGYTF
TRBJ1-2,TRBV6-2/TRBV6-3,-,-,TGTGCCAGCAGTTACTCGAGGGACACCTCTCTGGGTGGCTACACCTTC,CASSYSRDTSLGGYTF
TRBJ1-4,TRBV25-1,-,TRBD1,TGTGCCAGCAGTGACGTACAGGGGGCGGTTGAAAAACTGTTTTTT,CASSDVQGAVEKLFF
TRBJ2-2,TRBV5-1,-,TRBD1,TGCGCCAGCAGCTTCCAGACAGGGAGATTCTTGGTAGGGGAGCTGTTTTTT,CASSFQTGRFLVGELFF
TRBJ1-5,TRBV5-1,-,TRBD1,TGCGCCAGCAGCTTAGGGACAGGGGGTAGTCAGCCCCAGCATTTT,CASSLGTGGSQPQHF